This T cell receptor beta chain originates from a study of T cell repertoires in cytomegalovirus infection. General study results and limits: In two of eight donors, the top clonotype was HLA-C-restricted CMV-specific. Carriers of CMV plus the relevant HLA were identified by cumulative public TCR beta family frequency.

TCRdb fed the reads into MiXCR, producing one record per CDR3 protein. The sample yields more than 350,000 distinct CDR3 sequences, under 40% seen once. The V gene's germline CDR1 is SGHTA and CDR2 FQGTGA. Germline trimming cut 5 bases from V and 5 bases from J; bases unmatched to any gene: 8. The CDR3 totals 15 residues. On this clonotype: Its antigen is not identified.

This receptor was identified in a human donor in good health (CMV status not recorded). Some clones in this sample may be carry-over from other donors' samples. The sample comprised PBMCs. The V and J genes are TRBV7-3 and TRBJ2-3; 9 nucleotides line up with TRBD2. CDR3 coding DNA: TGTGCCAGCAGCCGCGGGGGGGGCGTTGGAGATACGCAGTATTTT. The encoded protein is CASSRGGGVGDTQYF.